These 26 T cell receptor beta chains were all obtained from the same sample, sequenced in a study of T-cell memory formation after mild COVID-19 (dated by TCRdb to about 2021). The protocol used for the library was 5' RACE. TCRdb shows the sequencer as Illumina NovaSeq 6000. In TCRdb, the public reads were trimmed at Q25 with fastp and aligned with MiXCR, with productive beta chains retained. Duplicate CDR3 protein sequences are folded into a single record with the most common DNA and genes. The sample includes 300,000 to 350,000 distinct CDR3 sequences, with under 15% observed a single time. The ten largest clones represent 20% to 25% of the sample. The material sequenced was PBMCs or a T cell subset sorted from them (not recorded which). The origin of the receptors is a man between 18 and 29 years old who had mild COVID-19 (a few samples of this study predate the infection). The sample titles of this study are shuffled in the database, so cell type and time point are left out; the donor was told from shared clones.

In this sample, this clonotype turned up a few times. This rearrangement joins TRBV6-1 to TRBJ2-3, with D uncertain. Between the trimmed V and J ends, which lost 3 bases and 7 bases, there was a span of 8 bases. There are 12 residues in the CDR3. The V gene's germline CDR1 is MNHNS and CDR2 SASEGT. CDR3 protein: CASSEQEHTQYF. DNA for the CDR3: TGTGCCAGCAGTGAGCAGGAACATACGCAGTATTTT.

The chain recombines TRBV24-1 with TRBJ2-2; no definite D call. V lost 9 bases to trimming and J lost 1 base, with 8 bases between them. CDR3 length: 13 residues. The germline CDR1 and CDR2 sequences are KGHDR and SFDVKD. The CDR3 spells CATGMENTGELFF. DNA of the CDR3: TGTGCCACCGGGATGGAGAACACCGGGGAGCTGTTTTTT.

The table lists this clonotype with a few counts. The rearrangement joins TRBV12-3 or TRBV12-4 to TRBJ2-7, with D maybe TRBD1 (6 bases). The CDR3 loop spans 14 amino acids. V was pared by 3 bases and J by 2 bases, with 11 bases between. CDR3 protein: CASSLQGLTYEQYF. DNA of the CDR3: TGTGCCAGCAGTTTGCAGGGGCTTACCTACGAGCAGTACTTC.

The chain recombines TRBV7-9 with TRBJ1-2, with D maybe TRBD1 (5 bases). Trimming removed 7 bases from V and 6 bases from J, with 15 bases in between. This CDR3 comprises 13 residues. Per the germline V gene, CDR1 is SEHNR and CDR2 is FQNEAQ (reference sequence). Written as DNA, the CDR3 is TGTGCCAGCACCTGGGGGGGTTACGATGGCTACACCTTC. It specifies CASTWGGYDGYTF.

This clonotype was picked up a small number of times. The rearrangement joins TRBV29-1 to TRBJ2-3; possibly TRBD1 for D (5 bases). The CDR3 has 16 amino acids. V dropped 0 bases and J dropped 2 bases, with 15 bases sitting between them. The germline V gene encodes CDR1 SQVTM and CDR2 ANQGSEA. CDR3 DNA sequence: TGCAGCGTTGAAGAGTGGCAGGGCACCTCCACAGATACGCAGTATTTT. It yields the protein CSVEEWQGTSTDTQYF.

This clonotype was detected a few times. The chain recombines TRBV10-3 with TRBJ2-3, with unresolved D. CDR1 ENHRY and CDR2 SYGVKD come from the germline V gene. V was cut by 8 bases and J by 0 bases, with 9 bases left in between. The CDR3 loop spans 13 amino acids. The CDR3 loop reads CAILSRSTDTQYF. The DNA of the CDR3 is TGTGCCATCTTGAGCAGGAGCACAGATACGCAGTATTTT.

This clonotype was detected ten times or more. V is TRBV20-1 and J is TRBJ2-5, with 16 bases fitting TRBD2. Germline lookup yields CDR1 DFQATT and CDR2 SNEGSKA (reference sequence). The V gene end was trimmed by 2 bases and the J gene end by 5 bases; junction bases not matched to a gene: 11. This CDR3 is built from 18 residues. In DNA, the CDR3 is TGCAGTGCTAGACGACGCGGGACTAGCGGGGGGGCCTTGGAGACCCAGTACTTC. It translates to CSARRRGTSGGALETQYF.

The chain employs TRBV3-1 and TRBJ1-5; D unclear. Germline lookup yields CDR1 LGHDT and CDR2 YNNKEL (reference sequence). Trimming cost V 1 base and J 0 bases, with 13 bases left between them. This CDR3 spans 17 amino acids. Written as DNA, the CDR3 is TGTGCCAGCAGCCAAGGACCGCCTAAATATAGCAATCAGCCCCAGCATTTT. Amino acids: CASSQGPPKYSNQPQHF.

This clonotype came up a few times. DNA of the CDR3: TGTGCCAGCAGGCCAACAGGTAGCTATGGCTACACCTTC. Amino acid sequence: CASRPTGSYGYTF. The chain has TRBV27 and TRBJ1-2, with a possible D match to TRBD1 (5 bases). Germline V gene lookup returns CDR1 MNHEY and CDR2 SMNVEV (reference sequence). V gave up 6 bases and J gave up 4 bases, with 12 bases separating them. The CDR3 has 13 amino acids.

The chain links TRBV5-1 to TRBJ1-1, with TRBD1 as a possible D gene (6 bases). The V gene's germline CDR1 is SGHRS and CDR2 YFSETQ. V gave up 3 bases and J gave up 0 bases, with 15 bases separating them. The CDR3 loop spans 16 amino acids. CDR3: CASSSLATGLNTEAFF. Here the CDR3 DNA reads TGCGCCAGCAGCTCCCTCGCCACAGGGTTGAACACTGAAGCTTTCTTT.

The sample holds a few counts of this clonotype. The chain recombines TRBV6-6 with TRBJ2-7; D is perhaps TRBD1 (5 bases). Germline-derived CDR1 and CDR2 are MNHNY and SVGAGI (reference sequence). The CDR3 runs 13 residues. Trimming pared 4 bases from V and 3 bases from J, leaving 10 bases between. The CDR3, as DNA: TGTGCCAGCAGTTCCAGGGATAACTACGAGCAGTACTTC. It encodes CASSSRDNYEQYF.

The gene calls are TRBV27 and TRBJ2-7; no firm D call. Germline V gives CDR1 MNHEY, CDR2 SMNVEV (reference sequence). The V gene lost 3 bases and the J gene lost 4 bases, with 4 bases spanning the gap. The CDR3 covers 11 residues. The CDR3 spells CASSLEYEQYV. The CDR3 DNA is TGTGCCAGCAGTTTGGAATACGAGCAGTACGTC.

The chain carries TRBV28 and TRBJ1-6; the match to TRBD1 covers 10 bases. Per germline, CDR1 MDHEN and CDR2 SYDVKM. The junction had 6 bases not matched to a gene; V was cut back by 10 bases and J by 3 bases. There are 15 residues in the CDR3. CDR3 nucleotides: TGTGCCACCCCAGGGACAGGGGACTATAATTCACCCCTCCACTTT. Translated: CATPGTGDYNSPLHF.

This clonotype has just a few counts. V is TRBV10-3 and J is TRBJ1-4; D perhaps matches TRBD1 (5 bases). Trimming pared 11 bases from V and 0 bases from J, leaving 13 bases between. Germline V gene sequence: CDR1 ENHRY, CDR2 SYGVKD. This CDR3 comprises 14 residues. CDR3 sequence reads: CASGTAATNEKLFF. CDR3 nucleotides: TGTGCCTCCGGGACCGCCGCAACTAATGAAAAACTGTTTTTT.

The V gene is TRBV4-1, the J gene TRBJ2-5; perhaps TRBD1 as D (5 bases). The germline gives CDR1 MGHRA, CDR2 YSYEKL. This CDR3 contains 16 residues. V gave up 1 base and J gave up 0 bases, with 12 bases separating them. The CDR3 sequence: CASSQVGRGYQETQYF. The CDR3 DNA is TGCGCCAGCAGCCAAGTTGGAAGGGGATACCAAGAGACCCAGTACTTC.

The V call is TRBV20-1, the J call TRBJ2-3; D ambiguous. Trimming stripped 1 base from V and 2 bases from J, with 7 bases between. Germline CDR1 reads DFQATT; CDR2 reads SNEGSKA (reference sequence). This CDR3 is 13 amino acids long. Here the CDR3 DNA reads TGCAGTGCTAGAGGACGCCTCACAGATACGCAGTATTTT. Translated, it gives CSARGRLTDTQYF.

This clonotype was seen just once. Germline and junction disagree at one end, which may indicate a read error. V usage is TRBV10-3 and J usage is TRBJ2-5; 9 bases align to TRBD1. The CDR3 totals 17 residues. In germline, CDR1 is ENHRY, CDR2 SYGVKD. CDR3 DNA sequence: TGTGCCATCAGCTCCGGGACAGGGTCGTTGGGACAAGATACCCAGTACTTC. Translation: CAISSGTGSLGQDTQYF.

V gene TRBV6-2 or TRBV6-3 combines with J gene TRBJ1-1, with no clear D. CDR3 length: 12 residues. CDR1 MNHEY and CDR2 SVGEGT come from the germline V gene. Trimming removed 2 bases at V and 6 bases at J, with 7 bases between. The CDR3 nucleotides read TGTGCCAGCAGTTACGTTAGGGCTGAAGCTTTCTTT. It translates to CASSYVRAEAFF.

This clonotype was counted only a few times. The chain joins TRBV6-5 to TRBJ1-6; D unclear. V was pared by 2 bases and J by 0 bases, with 11 bases between. The CDR3 loop spans 17 amino acids. The V gene's germline CDR1 is MNHEY and CDR2 SVGAGI. The CDR3: CASSYGVGSSYNSPLHF. CDR3 DNA: TGTGCCAGCAGTTACGGCGTAGGGAGCTCCTATAATTCACCCCTCCACTTT.

This clonotype was counted only a few times. This chain joins TRBV7-2 and TRBJ2-1, with 12 nucleotides matching TRBD2. The CDR3 has 17 residues. CDR1 and CDR2 (germline): SGHTA, FQGNSA. V gave up 2 bases and J gave up 14 bases; unmatched junction bases: 16. This CDR3 reads CASSLSPTSGGKGREFF. The DNA of the CDR3 is TGTGCCAGCAGCTTAAGCCCCACTAGCGGGGGGAAAGGGCGGGAGTTCTTC.

This clonotype appeared many times. The J gene is TRBJ2-5, the V gene TRBV5-1; D is possibly TRBD2 (6 bases). The germline V and J ends were trimmed by 3 bases and 4 bases, with 13 bases remaining between them. Germline assignment: CDR1 SGHRS and CDR2 YFSETQ. CDR3 length: 14 residues. As DNA, the CDR3 is TGCGCCAGCAGCTCCCCCTACGGGGGAGAGACCCAGTACTTC. Encoded protein: CASSSPYGGETQYF.

This clonotype appeared a few times. The gene calls are TRBV2 and TRBJ1-1, with D unresolved. V was clipped by 6 bases and J by 8 bases, with 10 bases between them. CDR1 and CDR2 (germline): SNHLY, FYNNEI. The CDR3 covers 11 residues. CDR3 coding DNA: TGTGCCAGCAGCATAACACAAGAAGCTTTCTTT. As protein: CASSITQEAFF.

The chain carries TRBV7-2 and TRBJ1-5; tentative D call: TRBD1 (5 bases). The CDR3 spans 14 residues. Per germline, CDR1 SGHTA and CDR2 FQGNSA. V gave up 4 bases and J gave up 7 bases, with 14 bases separating them. The DNA of the CDR3 is TGTGCCAGCAGCTCCGCCTCATGGGGCCAGCCCCAGCATTTT. Its protein is CASSSASWGQPQHF.

In this sample, this clonotype turned up a few times. This chain links TRBV11-2 with TRBJ2-5; 7 positions agree with TRBD2. The CDR3 has 18 amino acids. Trimming removed 7 bases from V and 5 bases from J; junction bases left unmatched: 22. Germline V gene data show CDR1 as SGHAT and CDR2 as FQNNGV. CDR3 coding DNA: TGTGCCAGCAACTCGGTGACTAAGCGGGGTACCCGTGGGGAGACCCAGTACTTC. As protein: CASNSVTKRGTRGETQYF.

This clonotype has a count of ten or more. V and J are TRBV29-1 and TRBJ2-1, with 10 bases lining up with TRBD2. The J segment lost 8 bases and the V segment lost 6 bases, leaving 4 bases of the junction unmatched. In germline, CDR1 is SQVTM, CDR2 ANQGSEA. The CDR3 spans 12 residues. In DNA, the CDR3 is TGCAGCGTCTCTAGCGGGGGCTATGAGCAGTTCTTC. This codes for CSVSSGGYEQFF.

This clonotype was detected only a few times. The V gene is TRBV6-6, the J gene TRBJ1-4, with D hard to call. The CDR3 has 12 residues. The V end was cut by 11 bases, the J end by 8 bases, with 15 bases between. The germline CDR1 and CDR2 sequences are MNHNY and SVGAGI (reference sequence). The CDR3 loop is CACRGGREKLFF. CDR3 in DNA: TGTGCCTGCCGGGGAGGGAGAGAAAAACTGTTTTTT.